Listed here is a single T cell receptor (beta chain). Its antigen is as yet unknown. The sample belongs to a study of lymphopenia after photon versus proton radiotherapy. Libraries were prepared by immunoSEQ multiplex PCR; TCRdb keeps only in-frame clonotypes and omits some of them. The repertoire holds more than 80,000 clones, with around 88% as singletons. The study's findings and limits: Proton therapy kept repertoires fairly stable, unlike photons, which gained effector/memory cells. Post-nadir TCR diversity decline inversely tracked overall survival among those who died. After the lymphocyte nadir, photon-treated repertoires showed oligoclonal expansion, especially of CD8+ Temra cells.

The V gene's germline CDR1 is SGHAT and CDR2 FQNNGV. V dropped 2 bases and J dropped 7 bases, with 15 bases sitting between them. This CDR3 comprises 15 residues. This TCR came from a man in his 60s with pancreatic cancer. The starting material was peripheral blood, obtained from a patient treated with proton-based radiotherapy. The chain links TRBV11-2 to TRBJ1-5, with D possibly being TRBD1 (6 bases). The CDR3 loop is CASSLTQGTAQPQHF. As DNA, the CDR3 is TGTGCCAGCAGCTTAACACAGGGAACGGCACAGCCCCAGCATTTT.